Each of the 23 T cell receptor beta chains below was sequenced from the same sample in a study of T-cell reconstitution after alpha-beta-depleted transplantation in children. Using unique molecular identifiers, the investigators prepared the TCRbeta library. TCRdb ran MiXCR on the PCR reads and lists one entry per CDR3 protein. In the table there are almost 600,000 distinct CDR3 sequences, 25% to 30% of which are singletons. Sequences were derived from PBMCs, sampled before TCRalphabeta/CD19-depleted stem cell transplant. These receptors were taken from a boy under two years old with Wiskott-Aldrich syndrome, due to receive a stem cell transplant.

This clonotype came up once. The chain carries TRBV18 and TRBJ2-1; no reliable D call. CDR1 and CDR2 from the germline V gene are KGHSH and LQKENI. The CDR3 has 14 residues. Trimming cost V 1 base and J 8 bases, with 12 bases left between them. The CDR3 nucleotides are TGTGCCAGCTCACCACGGCACCCTACGGATGAGCAGTTCTTC. Amino acid sequence: CASSPRHPTDEQFF.

This chain uses TRBV5-1 with TRBJ2-7; 7 bases match TRBD1. The CDR3 is 14 amino acids. V lost 4 bases and J lost 3; bases outside the gene matches: 7. Germline CDR1 is SGHRS and CDR2 is YFSETQ. In DNA, the CDR3 is TGCGCCAGCAGCGGGACAGTAACGGGCTACGAGCAGTACTTC. Translated: CASSGTVTGYEQYF.

The chain couples TRBV15 to TRBJ1-5; 10 nucleotides align to TRBD1. The CDR3 has 14 amino acids. The V gene end was trimmed by 3 bases and the J gene end by 4 bases; junction bases not matched to a gene: 0. Per the germline V gene, CDR1 is LNHNV and CDR2 is YYDKDF (reference sequence). The CDR3 reads CATSRDRGNQPQHF. DNA of the CDR3: TGTGCCACCAGCAGGGACAGGGGGAATCAGCCCCAGCATTTT.

This clonotype has only a few counts. Written as DNA, the CDR3 is TGCAGTGCCAGGACAGGGAGGGACATTCAGTACTTC. It specifies CSARTGRDIQYF. The genes are TRBV20-1 and TRBJ2-4, with D possibly TRBD1 on 8 matching bases. CDR3 length: 12 residues. Germline V gene lookup returns CDR1 DFQATT and CDR2 SNEGSKA (reference sequence). Trimming took off 6 bases at V and 8 bases at J, with 14 bases between the two ends.

This clonotype was found a few times. The genes are TRBV20-1 and TRBJ2-5; D uncertain. Trimming took 4 bases from V and 2 from J, leaving 14 bases between them. The CDR3 sequence is 14 residues long. Germline CDR1 reads DFQATT; CDR2 reads SNEGSKA (reference sequence). The CDR3 DNA sequence: TGCAGTGCTAATCCGTGGTACAATCAAGAGACCCAGTACTTC. Translation: CSANPWYNQETQYF.

This clonotype was recorded a few times. In nucleotides, the CDR3 is TGTGCCAGCGGGGTAGCGGGTTCCTACGAGCAGTACTTC. It translates to CASGVAGSYEQYF. V usage is TRBV27 and J usage is TRBJ2-7, with 7 positions matching TRBD2. In germline, CDR1 is MNHEY, CDR2 SMNVEV (reference sequence). The V gene end was trimmed by 8 bases and the J gene end by 1 base; junction bases not matched to a gene: 5. The CDR3 runs 13 residues.

Only one count was recorded for this clonotype. This chain uses TRBV29-1 with TRBJ2-1; D might be TRBD2 (7 bases). The CDR3 has 15 amino acids. The V end lost 3 bases, the J end lost 9 bases, and 21 bases lay between the germline ends. CDR1 and CDR2 (germline): SQVTM, ANQGSEA. Here the CDR3 DNA reads TGCAGCGTTGATGGGGCTAGCGGAGGCAGGGGTGAGCAGTTCTTC. Encoded protein: CSVDGASGGRGEQFF.

This clonotype was seen more than once but under ten times. The chain employs TRBV5-1 and TRBJ2-3, with 7 bases identical to TRBD1. The CDR3 sequence is 15 residues long. V lost 0 bases, J lost 0 bases, and 1 base stayed unmatched. CDR1 and CDR2 from the germline V gene are SGHRS and YFSETQ. CDR3 DNA: TGCGCCAGCAGCTTGGCGACAGGGAGCACAGATACGCAGTATTTT. Its translation is CASSLATGSTDTQYF.

This clonotype was counted a few times. This sequence joins TRBV27 and TRBJ2-5; 9 nucleotides match TRBD1. The CDR3 contains 14 residues. The germline gives CDR1 MNHEY, CDR2 SMNVEV (reference sequence). After removal of 4 bases from V and 5 bases from J, the junction contained 5 bases not matched to a gene. The DNA for the CDR3 is TGTGCCAGCAGTTCCGGGACAGGGAGGGAGACCCAGTACTTC. It yields the protein CASSSGTGRETQYF.

The chain combines TRBV6-2 or TRBV6-3 with TRBJ2-3; D is perhaps TRBD2 (5 bases). Deletions cut 6 bases from V and 12 bases from J, with 19 bases between. Germline-derived CDR1 and CDR2 are MNHEY and SVGEGT. This CDR3 comprises 13 residues. The CDR3 nucleotides are TGTGCCAGCAGCCCGAACCCCTCTCGGGATCAGTATTTT. It encodes CASSPNPSRDQYF.

This clonotype was seen a single time. This rearrangement joins TRBV6-1 to TRBJ2-7, with D perhaps matching TRBD1 or TRBD2 (5 bases each). Germline V gene sequence: CDR1 MNHNS, CDR2 SASEGT. The CDR3 is 14 residues long. V was pared by 7 bases and J by 0 bases, with 13 bases between. This CDR3 reads CASTSGASSYEQYF. The CDR3 nucleotides are TGTGCCAGCACCTCCGGGGCTAGCTCCTACGAGCAGTACTTC.

The chain couples TRBV27 to TRBJ2-7, with 11 positions matching TRBD1. After removal of 2 bases from V and 6 bases from J, the junction contained 9 bases not matched to a gene. The CDR3 consists of 16 residues. Germline V lookup: CDR1 MNHEY, CDR2 SMNVEV (reference sequence). CDR3 loop: CASSLGVDRGLGEQYF. The CDR3 DNA sequence: TGTGCCAGCAGTTTAGGTGTGGACAGGGGGCTCGGCGAGCAGTACTTC.

The V call is TRBV11-3, the J call TRBJ2-1, with TRBD2 as a possible D gene (5 bases). The CDR3 spans 15 residues. V shed 4 bases and J shed 5 bases, with 15 bases lying between them. CDR1 is SGHNT, CDR2 YENEEA, per germline. The CDR3 here is CASSSGVRAHNEQFF. CDR3 DNA: TGTGCCAGCAGCTCCGGGGTACGGGCCCACAATGAGCAGTTCTTC.

The V call is TRBV27, the J call TRBJ2-1, with 10 bases matching TRBD2. The CDR3 runs 19 residues. V lost 6 bases and J lost 2; bases outside the gene matches: 16. Per germline, CDR1 MNHEY and CDR2 SMNVEV (reference sequence). In DNA, the CDR3 is TGTGCCAGCAGCCCTGTTATCCCGGGACTAGCGCATGCCTACAATGAGCAGTTCTTC. Amino acids: CASSPVIPGLAHAYNEQFF.

This chain links TRBV21-1 with TRBJ2-1; the DNA was not used to check the table's D call, TRBD1. TRBV21-1 is flagged as a pseudogene. The CDR3 runs 16 residues. The CDR3 sequence is CASREGRTGKRYEQFF. The CDR3 DNA sequence: TGTGCCAGCAGAGAAGGGCGGACAGGGAAGCGATATGAGCAGTTCTTC.

The rearrangement uses TRBV7-9 and TRBJ2-2; the D gene is possibly TRBD1 (6 bases). V was shortened by 5 bases and J by 0 bases, with 13 bases between the two germline ends. Germline CDR1 reads SEHNR; CDR2 reads FQNEAQ (reference sequence). The CDR3 sequence is 16 residues long. CDR3 sequence reads: CASSPGQISNTGELFF. The CDR3 nucleotides are TGTGCCAGCAGCCCAGGACAGATTTCGAACACCGGGGAGCTGTTTTTT.

The chain links TRBV18 to TRBJ1-1; the D is unclear. Germline V gives CDR1 KGHSH, CDR2 LQKENI. The length of the CDR3 is 11 residues. V was shortened by 3 bases and J by 3 bases, with 2 bases between the two germline ends. CDR3: CASSPDTEAFF. CDR3 nucleotide sequence: TGTGCCAGCTCACCGGACACTGAAGCTTTCTTT.

The rearrangement links TRBV10-3 to TRBJ2-3; D ambiguous. CDR3 size: 13 residues. The germline gives CDR1 ENHRY, CDR2 SYGVKD. The ends were cut back, 7 bases at V and 2 bases at J, with 10 bases in the middle. The CDR3 loop reads CAITRSYTDTQYF. The CDR3 bases are TGTGCCATCACCAGGTCCTACACAGATACGCAGTATTTT.

A few counts support this clonotype. The gene calls are TRBV7-9 and TRBJ1-2; 8 bases match TRBD1. This CDR3 is 13 amino acids long. Germline V gene lookup returns CDR1 SEHNR and CDR2 FQNEAQ (reference sequence). The J segment lost 10 bases and the V segment lost 5 bases, leaving 9 bases of the junction unmatched. CDR3: CASSPRTGNDYTF. The DNA for the CDR3 is TGTGCCAGCAGCCCCCGGACAGGGAATGACTACACCTTC.

The chain is built from TRBV3-1 and TRBJ1-2; TRBD1 matches 7 bases. V was pared by 1 base and J by 6 bases, with 5 bases of the junction left unmatched. Germline-derived CDR1 and CDR2 are LGHDT and YNNKEL (reference sequence). This CDR3 comprises 14 residues. The CDR3 sequence is CASSQVRGKDGYTF. CDR3 DNA sequence: TGTGCCAGCAGCCAAGTCAGGGGGAAGGATGGCTACACCTTC.

The CDR3: CASSRDSMLGETF. The DNA for the CDR3 is TGTGCCAGCAGCCGCGACAGCATGCTTGGCGAAACCTTC. The chain is built from TRBV7-9 and TRBJ1-2, with D tentatively TRBD1 (5 bases). Trimming shortened V by 5 bases and J by 14 bases, and 21 bases separated the two germline ends. This CDR3 region has 13 residues. CDR1 is SEHNR and CDR2 is FQNEAQ in the germline V gene (reference sequence).

This clonotype was detected a few times. The chain carries TRBV4-1 and TRBJ2-1; TRBD2 matches 8 bases. The CDR3 has 15 residues. After removal of 2 bases from V and 7 bases from J, the junction contained 7 bases not matched to a gene. Germline CDR1 is MGHRA and CDR2 is YSYEKL. CDR3 nucleotide sequence: TGCGCCAGCAGCCAACCTAGGCGGGGGGTAAATGAGCAGTTCTTC. Translation: CASSQPRRGVNEQFF.

V and J are TRBV28 and TRBJ2-2; 7 positions match TRBD1. The CDR3 spans 14 residues. In germline, CDR1 is MDHEN, CDR2 SYDVKM. V was pared by 6 bases and J by 7 bases, with 8 bases of the junction left unmatched. CDR3 sequence: CASRLLNRGGELFF. CDR3 sequence (DNA): TGTGCCAGCAGGCTCCTTAACAGGGGCGGGGAGCTGTTTTTT.